The T cell receptor (beta chain) under discussion was sequenced for a study of T cells after posttransplantation cyclophosphamide. Study outcomes and limitations: Later post-transplant blood repertoires were often dominated by donor CD8+ memory clones.

The table lists this clone with a few counts. Its antigen is undetermined. Profiled with immunoSEQ multiplex PCR; TCRdb holds only in-frame clones, not every one. The sample shows tens of thousands of clones, none of them appearing just once. The CDR3 contains 16 residues. V trimming: 5 bases; J trimming: 0 bases; junction bases outside the gene matches: 6. The germline V gene has CDR1 SGHDT and CDR2 YYEEEE. The chain has TRBV5-6 and TRBJ2-1; 9 positions match TRBD2. The source is an older woman in good health, CMV-negative, and a related stem cell transplant donor. Sequenced input: PBMCs. The CDR3, as DNA: TGTGCCAGCAGTTCTCTAGCGGGACGCTCCTACAATGAGCAGTTCTTC. Protein product: CASSSLAGRSYNEQFF. Filled out from reference TRBV5-6 and TRBJ2-1, the complete variable domain reads DAGVTQSPTHLIKTRGQQVTLRCSPKSGHDTVSWYQQALGQGPQFIFQYYEEEERQRGNFPDRFSGHQFPNYSSELNVNALLLGDSALYLCASSSLAGRSYNEQFFGPGTRLTVL.